This is a list of T cell receptor beta chains from one sample in a study of T cells in Graves' hyperthyroidism and ophthalmopathy. Via MiXCR, TCRdb re-called the multiplex PCR reads, giving one row per CDR3 protein. The sample shows 330,000 or so distinct CDR3 sequences, 15% to 20% of them seen only once. What was sequenced was blood. These receptors all come from a middle-aged woman with Graves' ophthalmopathy. Each CDR3 is given with its conserved first and last residue. A D gene is named only where the DNA matches it firmly. Part of the rows lack a size; the others show once, few, many or a class for expanded clones.

J gene	D gene	clone size	V gene	CDR3 DNA	CDR3 protein
TRBJ2-4	.	few	TRBV11-2	TGTGCCAGCAGCTTAGAGCCCCAAAGGGCGCCGAAAAACATTCAGTACTTC	CASSLEPQRAPKNIQYF
TRBJ2-2	TRBD1	.	TRBV25-1	TGTGCCAGCAGTGAACCGGGACAGGGAAGCGGGGAGCTGTTTTTT	CASSEPGQGSGELFF
TRBJ2-3	.	many	TRBV24-1	TGTGCCACCAGTGACGGACCAATGAGCACAGATACGCAGTATTTT	CATSDGPMSTDTQYF
TRBJ2-5	TRBD2	.	TRBV7-3	TGTGCCAGCAGCTTTAAAACTAGCGGACAAGAGACCCAGTACTTC	CASSFKTSGQETQYF
TRBJ1-3	.	many	TRBV12-3/TRBV12-4	TGTGCCAGCAGGTTAGCCGGGACACTCGGAAACACCATATATTTT	CASRLAGTLGNTIYF
TRBJ1-3	.	once	TRBV6-2/TRBV6-3	TGTGCCAGCAGTTACTCGGTGCCCGGGTCTGGAAACACCATATATTTT	CASSYSVPGSGNTIYF
TRBJ2-7	.	many	TRBV12-3/TRBV12-4	TGTGCCAGCAGTGAGGGGGGCTGGTACGAGCAGTACTTC	CASSEGGWYEQYF
TRBJ2-7	TRBD1	many	TRBV28	TGTGCCAGCAGTCCAACGGGACAGGTACTTGTTGAGCAGTACTTC	CASSPTGQVLVEQYF
TRBJ1-1	.	many	TRBV19	TGTGCCAGTATGGCAGGTCCAAACACTGAAGCTTTCTTT	CASMAGPNTEAFF
TRBJ2-2	.	many	TRBV7-2	TGTGCCAGCAGCCGCATATTCACCGGGGAGCTGTTTTTT	CASSRIFTGELFF
TRBJ1-1	.	many	TRBV7-2	TGTGCCAGCAGCCCAGGGAGGGCCTCGGTCGTCACTGAAGCTTTCTTT	CASSPGRASVVTEAFF
TRBJ1-5	.	many	TRBV20-1	TGCAGTCCCGGCGACCTCTCCAATCAGCCCCAGCATTTT	CSPGDLSNQPQHF
TRBJ2-7	TRBD2	.	TRBV6-2/TRBV6-3	TGTGCCAGCAATTCAGCGGGAGTCCGAGACGAGCAGTACTTC	CASNSAGVRDEQYF
TRBJ1-1	.	many	TRBV24-1	TGTGCCACCAGTGATTTTGAGGGAACTGAAGCTTTCTTT	CATSDFEGTEAFF
TRBJ1-1	TRBD1	.	TRBV7-2	TGTGCCAGCAGCATGGGGACAGCGAGAGGCACTGAAGCTTTCTTT	CASSMGTARGTEAFF
TRBJ2-7	TRBD1	many	TRBV19	TGTGCCAGTAGTATGTCATTGGAAACAGGGGGCTCCTACGAGCAGTACTTC	CASSMSLETGGSYEQYF
TRBJ1-1	.	many	TRBV6-2/TRBV6-3	TGTGCCAGCATGGAGAGAGAAAACACTGAAGCTTTCTTT	CASMERENTEAFF
TRBJ2-5	TRBD1	many	TRBV7-2	TGTGCCAGCAGCTTCGACAGGGGGCGGGAGACCCAGTACTTC	CASSFDRGRETQYF
TRBJ2-7	.	many	TRBV2	TGTGCCAGCAGGGGGGGACGAGCCTACGAGCAGTACTTC	CASRGGRAYEQYF
TRBJ2-5	TRBD2	.	TRBV7-2	TGTGCCAGCAGCCCTGGACTAGCGGAGCAAACCCAGTACTTC	CASSPGLAEQTQYF
TRBJ2-7	.	.	TRBV6-2/TRBV6-3	TGTGCCAGCAGTTTATCAATGGGGGATCGGGACTCCTACGAGCAGTACTTC	CASSLSMGDRDSYEQYF
TRBJ2-7	TRBD2	many	TRBV27	TGTGCCAGCAGTTTTGATGTGACTAGCGGGAGTGAGCAGTACTTC	CASSFDVTSGSEQYF
TRBJ1-1	.	many	TRBV10-3	TGTGCCATCAGGCGGACAGAGAACACTGAAGCTTTCTTT	CAIRRTENTEAFF
TRBJ1-1	TRBD1	many	TRBV12-3/TRBV12-4	TGTGCCAGCAGTTTAAACGGACAGGTGGAAGCTTTCTTT	CASSLNGQVEAFF
TRBJ2-1	TRBD2	many	TRBV10-2	TGCGCCAGCAGAGCGGGCCGTCGAGCGGGATCCTACAATGAGCAGTTCTTC	CASRAGRRAGSYNEQFF
TRBJ1-1	TRBD1	many	TRBV12-3/TRBV12-4	TGTGCCAGCAGTCGTACAGGGGGAGGTAACACTGAAGCTTTCTTT	CASSRTGGGNTEAFF
TRBJ2-7	.	.	TRBV6-1	TGTGCCAGCAGGGCACCTCAGGGTACCCCAACTGAGAACGAGCAGTACTTC	CASRAPQGTPTENEQYF
TRBJ2-7	TRBD2	.	TRBV20-1	TGCAGTGCTAGCGCCCGACTACTAGCGGGACGCCGTGAGCAGTACTTC	CSASARLLAGRREQYF
TRBJ2-5	.	.	TRBV2	TGTGCCAGCATCTTAGCGAGGGAGACCCAGTACTTC	CASILARETQYF
TRBJ1-2	TRBD1	many	TRBV28	TGTGCCAGCAGTCCAGGGACAGGGGATGGCTACACCTTC	CASSPGTGDGYTF
TRBJ1-1	TRBD1	few	TRBV3-1	TGTGCCAGCAGAGAAATAACAGGGGGCGTCACTGAAGCTTTCTTT	CASREITGGVTEAFF
TRBJ2-7	TRBD1	.	TRBV28	TGTGCCAGCAGTATACCCCGGGACAGGGGCCCGAGGACGTACTTC	CASSIPRDRGPRTYF
TRBJ1-1	.	many	TRBV20-1	TGCAGTGCTACCACCCCCGGGGATGAAGCTTTCTTT	CSATTPGDEAFF
TRBJ2-5	.	few	TRBV28	TGTGCCAGCAGTTCGTTACTCGGCGGGAAAGAGACCCAGTACTTC	CASSSLLGGKETQYF
TRBJ2-2	.	many	TRBV30	TGTGCCTGGAGTGACCCCGGGGAGCTGTTTTTT	CAWSDPGELFF
TRBJ2-2	.	many	TRBV18	TGTGCCAGCTCACCCGATGTTACCGGGGAGCTGTTTTTT	CASSPDVTGELFF
TRBJ2-7	TRBD2	many	TRBV11-2	TGTGCCAGCAGCTTAGAAGGGCTAGCGGGAGCCTACGAGCAGTACTTC	CASSLEGLAGAYEQYF
TRBJ1-1	TRBD1	many	TRBV29-1	TGCAGCGTTGAAATTAAGGGGGCAGGGACTGAAGCTTTCTTT	CSVEIKGAGTEAFF
TRBJ1-2	.	.	TRBV5-1	TGCGCCAGCAGCTTCCGGGGTTGGTCGGGGGCGTATGGCTACACCTTC	CASSFRGWSGAYGYTF
TRBJ1-2	.	.	TRBV27	TGTGCCGAAACGGGCTATGGCTACACCTTC	CAETGYGYTF
TRBJ2-7	.	few	TRBV7-2	TGTGCCAGCAGTAAAGACATTTCAAGCTCCTACGAGCAGTACTTC	CASSKDISSSYEQYF
TRBJ1-1	.	many	TRBV7-3	TGTGCCAGCAGCTTAAACAGCTTGAACACTGAAGCTTTCTTT	CASSLNSLNTEAFF
TRBJ2-6	.	.	TRBV28	TGTGCCATTGGACGCTCTGGGGCCAACGTCCTGACTTTC	CAIGRSGANVLTF
TRBJ2-7	.	.	TRBV6-1	TGTGCCAGCAGTGAACAGGGTCCTACCTACGAGCAGTACTTC	CASSEQGPTYEQYF
TRBJ2-7	.	many	TRBV28	TGTGCCAGCAGTTTAATTTATCTGGGGGACGAGCAGTACTTC	CASSLIYLGDEQYF
TRBJ1-5	.	many	TRBV6-1	TGTGCCAGCGACGGTCGCCGGAGCGGTGATCAAGCCCAGCATTTT	CASDGRRSGDQAQHF
TRBJ1-5	.	many	TRBV24-1	TGTGCCACCGGGCAGGGAAATCAGCCCCAGCATTTT	CATGQGNQPQHF
TRBJ1-3	TRBD1	many	TRBV29-1	TGCAGCGTTGTACGGGACAGGGTAGGGAACACCATATATTTT	CSVVRDRVGNTIYF
TRBJ1-1	.	many	TRBV6-1	TGTGCCAGCAGTGAGTGGGGAGGGCCTGAAGCTTTCTTT	CASSEWGGPEAFF
TRBJ1-1	TRBD1	many	TRBV6-5	TGTGCCAGCAGTTTCACCAGGACAGGCATGAACACTGAAGCTTTCTTT	CASSFTRTGMNTEAFF
TRBJ2-5	.	.	TRBV6-2/TRBV6-3	TGTGCCAGCAGTTACCGCCGGTCAGGGCAAGAGACCCAGTACTTC	CASSYRRSGQETQYF
TRBJ2-2	.	many	TRBV27	TGTGCCAGCACCGCTCTGTCGGAACTTAAAACCGGGGAGCTGTTTTTT	CASTALSELKTGELFF
TRBJ1-6	.	.	TRBV11-2	TGTGCCAGCAGCTTGTCCAATTCACCCCTCCACTTT	CASSLSNSPLHF
TRBJ1-2	.	many	TRBV20-1	TGCAGTGCTAGGGCGCAGGATTACTATGGCTACACCTTC	CSARAQDYYGYTF
TRBJ2-2	.	many	TRBV12-3/TRBV12-4	TGTGCCAGCAGCCACAGTACAGGGTACACCGGGGAGCTGTTTTTT	CASSHSTGYTGELFF
TRBJ2-5	.	many	TRBV12-3/TRBV12-4	TGTGCCAGCACCGATAGGGAGACCCAGTACTTC	CASTDRETQYF